This paragraph covers one T cell receptor (beta chain) sequence. Its antigen is not identified. The data were obtained in a study of T-cell memory formation after mild COVID-19. TCRdb re-derived calls from the 5' RACE reads in MiXCR, one entry per CDR3 protein. Seen here are roughly 620,000 distinct CDR3 sequences, 15% to 20% observed once, and the top ten hold approximately 12%. V lost 7 bases to trimming and J lost 3 bases; unmatched junction nucleotides: 12. The CDR3 runs to 16 residues. Study observations and caveats: CD4+ contracting clones lay mainly in CM and EM, CD8+ ones in EMRA.

Sequenced: PBMCs or a T cell subset sorted from them (not recorded which). The sequence derives from an adult woman who had mild COVID-19 (a few samples of this study predate the infection). Cell type and time point are not known. The V gene is TRBV12-3 or TRBV12-4, the J gene TRBJ2-1; TRBD2 matches at 7 bases. The CDR3 protein is CASTFLYSGVYNEQFF. The CDR3 DNA is TGTGCCAGCACCTTTCTTTACAGCGGGGTCTACAATGAGCAGTTCTTC.